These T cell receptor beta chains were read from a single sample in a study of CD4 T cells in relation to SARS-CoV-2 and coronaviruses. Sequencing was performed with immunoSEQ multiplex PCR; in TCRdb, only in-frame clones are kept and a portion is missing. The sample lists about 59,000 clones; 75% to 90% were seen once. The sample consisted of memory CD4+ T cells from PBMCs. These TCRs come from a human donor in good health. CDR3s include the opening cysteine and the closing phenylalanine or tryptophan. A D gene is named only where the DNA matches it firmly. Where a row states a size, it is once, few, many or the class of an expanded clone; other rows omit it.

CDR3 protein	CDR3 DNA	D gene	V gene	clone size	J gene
CASSSNVAIGNEQFF	TGTGCCAGCAGTTCAAACGTAGCTATCGGTAATGAGCAGTTCTTC	NA	TRBV7-6	NA	TRBJ2-1
CASSLGQGGNQPQHF	TGCGCCAGCAGCTTGGGACAGGGAGGGAATCAGCCCCAGCATTTT	TRBD1	TRBV5-1	NA	TRBJ1-5
CASNVGVTGELFF	TGTGCCAGCAATGTGGGAGTAACCGGGGAGCTGTTTTTT	NA	TRBV6-6	NA	TRBJ2-2
CATSDFSQGGYTGELFF	TGTGCCACCAGTGATTTCAGCCAGGGAGGGTACACCGGGGAGCTGTTTTTT	TRBD2	TRBV24-1	NA	TRBJ2-2
CASSLGGSRKNTEAFF	TGTGCCAGCAGTTTGGGTGGGTCACGAAAGAACACTGAAGCTTTCTTT	NA	TRBV28	NA	TRBJ1-1
CASSPPGGSSYNEQFF	TGTGCCAGCTCACCCCCGGGGGGGAGCTCCTACAATGAGCAGTTCTTC	TRBD2	TRBV18	NA	TRBJ2-1
CSVEGPLRETQYF	TGCAGCGTTGAGGGGCCGCTCCGCGAGACCCAGTACTTC	NA	TRBV29-1	NA	TRBJ2-5
CASSEAAAEQYF	TGTGCCAGCAGTGAAGCCGCGGCCGAGCAGTACTTC	NA	TRBV2	once	TRBJ2-7
CASSIGQGSYEQYF	TGTGCCAGCAGCATTGGACAGGGAAGCTACGAGCAGTACTTC	TRBD1	TRBV3-1/TRBV3-2	NA	TRBJ2-7
CASSYHGTGNTGELFF	TGTGCCAGCAGTTACCACGGGACGGGGAACACCGGGGAGCTGTTTTTT	NA	TRBV6-5	NA	TRBJ2-2
CASSPNKPGVSEQYF	TGTGCCAGCTCACCTAACAAGCCCGGGGTGAGCGAGCAGTACTTC	NA	TRBV18	NA	TRBJ2-7